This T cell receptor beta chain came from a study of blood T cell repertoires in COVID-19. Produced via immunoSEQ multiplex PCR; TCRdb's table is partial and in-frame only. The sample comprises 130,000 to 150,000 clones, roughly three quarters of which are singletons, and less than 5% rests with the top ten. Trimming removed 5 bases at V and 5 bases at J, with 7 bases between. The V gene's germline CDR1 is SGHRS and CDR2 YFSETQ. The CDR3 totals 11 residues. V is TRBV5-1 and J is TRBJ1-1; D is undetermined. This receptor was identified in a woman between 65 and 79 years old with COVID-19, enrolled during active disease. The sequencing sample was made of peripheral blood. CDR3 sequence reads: CASRRETEAFF. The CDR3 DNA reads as TGCGCCAGCAGAAGGGAGACTGAAGCTTTCTTT.